This record looks at one T cell receptor beta chain sequence and its context. Antigen specificity is unknown. TCRdb reprocessed the reads with MiXCR, giving one entry per CDR3 protein. The table includes fewer than 700,000 distinct CDR3 sequences, 20% to 25% detected once. The ends were cut back, 3 bases at V and 5 bases at J, with 24 bases in the middle. The CDR3 totals 18 residues. The entry originates in a study of T cell repertoires in cytomegalovirus infection. Across the whole study: Public TCR beta signatures marked donors with CMV infection and the matching HLA. Regarding the study as a whole: Summed public TCR beta family frequency identified CMV carriers bearing the relevant HLA. CMV-specific TCR beta clonotypes restricted by HLA-C dominated the ex vivo response.

Sequencing input: CD8+ T cells from PBMCs. The rearrangement uses TRBV12-3 or TRBV12-4 and TRBJ2-3; D possibly corresponds to TRBD2 (6 bases). This receptor was identified in a human donor in good health (CMV status not recorded). Some clones in this sample may be carry-over from other donors' samples. The CDR3 DNA reads TGTGCCAGCAGTTTTGCCCATCCGGGGCTAGCGAAGATAGATACGCAGTATTTT. This encodes CASSFAHPGLAKIDTQYF.